The clone carrying this TCR beta chain appeared a few times. Both 60 Vbeta primers and 13 Jbeta primers went into the PCR. This table comes from immunoSEQ multiplex PCR, and its TCRdb copy is limited to in-frame clones, with some not included. This sample has 130,000 or so clones, with roughly 84% found just once. This entry belongs to a study of cytomegalovirus exposure and HLA in healthy donors. Study-level information: Around 200 million T cells yielded about 120 million unique TCR beta sequences, as an earlier analysis found.

The CDR3 covers 16 residues. The germline V gene has CDR1 SGHRS and CDR2 YFSETQ. V lost 2 bases, J lost 6 bases, and 19 bases lay in between. What was sequenced was PBMCs. This TCR was sampled from a woman aged 18-30 years in good health and CMV-seropositive. The chain combines TRBV5-1 with TRBJ2-3; D perhaps matches TRBD1 (6 bases). The CDR3: CASSFTPSGTSDTQYF. The CDR3 coding sequence is TGCGCCAGCAGCTTTACACCCTCCGGGACATCGGATACGCAGTATTTT.